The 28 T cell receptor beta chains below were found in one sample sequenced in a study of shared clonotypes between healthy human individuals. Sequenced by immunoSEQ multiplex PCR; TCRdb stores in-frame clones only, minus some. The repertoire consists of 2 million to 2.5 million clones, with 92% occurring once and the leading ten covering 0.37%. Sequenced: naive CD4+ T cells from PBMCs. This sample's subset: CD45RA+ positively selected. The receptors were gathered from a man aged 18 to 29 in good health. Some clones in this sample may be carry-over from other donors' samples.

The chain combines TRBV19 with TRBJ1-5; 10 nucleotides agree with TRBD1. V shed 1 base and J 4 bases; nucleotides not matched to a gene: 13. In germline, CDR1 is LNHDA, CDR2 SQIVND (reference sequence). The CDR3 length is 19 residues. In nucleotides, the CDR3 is TGTGCCAGTAGTATAGGCCGGACAGGGGGAATGAGTAGGAATCAGCCCCAGCATTTT. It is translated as CASSIGRTGGMSRNQPQHF.

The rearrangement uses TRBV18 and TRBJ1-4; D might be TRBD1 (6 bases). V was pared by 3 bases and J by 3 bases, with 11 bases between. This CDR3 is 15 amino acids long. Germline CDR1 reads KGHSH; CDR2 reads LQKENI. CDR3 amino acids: CASSPQGQANEKLFF. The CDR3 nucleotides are TGTGCCAGCTCACCCCAGGGGCAGGCTAATGAAAAACTGTTTTTT.

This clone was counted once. The chain's CDR3 is CASSVMEVSYNEQFF. The CDR3 DNA reads as TGTGCCAGCAGCGTTATGGAGGTCTCCTACAATGAGCAGTTCTTC. This chain joins TRBV9 and TRBJ2-1; maybe TRBD2 (5 bases). CDR1 is SGDLS and CDR2 is YYNGEE in the germline V gene. V was cut by 2 bases and J by 0 bases, with 9 bases left in between. CDR3 length: 15 amino acids.

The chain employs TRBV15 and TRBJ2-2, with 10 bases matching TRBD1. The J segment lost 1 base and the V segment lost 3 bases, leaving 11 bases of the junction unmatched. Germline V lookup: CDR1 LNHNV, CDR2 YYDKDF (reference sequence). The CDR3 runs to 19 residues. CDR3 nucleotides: TGTGCCACCAGCAGCCCGATCGTGGGACAGGGGCAGAACACCGGGGAGCTGTTTTTT. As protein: CATSSPIVGQGQNTGELFF.

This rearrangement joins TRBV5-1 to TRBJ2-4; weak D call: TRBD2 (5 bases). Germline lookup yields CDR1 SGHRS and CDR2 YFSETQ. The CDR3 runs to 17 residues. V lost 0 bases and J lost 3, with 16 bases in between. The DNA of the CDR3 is TGCGCCAGCAGCTTGGATCCGGGAAGTTTGGGCAAAAACATTCAGTACTTC. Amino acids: CASSLDPGSLGKNIQYF.

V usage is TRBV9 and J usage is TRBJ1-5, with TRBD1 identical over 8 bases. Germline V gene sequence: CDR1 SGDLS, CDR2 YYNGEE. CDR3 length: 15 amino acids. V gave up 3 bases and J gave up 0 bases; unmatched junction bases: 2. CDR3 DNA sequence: TGTGCCAGCAGCGAGACAGGGGTTAGCAATCAGCCCCAGCATTTT. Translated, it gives CASSETGVSNQPQHF.

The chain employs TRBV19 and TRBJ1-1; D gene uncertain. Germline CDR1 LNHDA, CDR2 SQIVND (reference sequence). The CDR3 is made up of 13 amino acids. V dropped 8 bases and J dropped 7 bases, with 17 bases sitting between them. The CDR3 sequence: CASQKLTGIEAFF. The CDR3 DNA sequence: TGTGCCAGTCAAAAACTAACTGGGATTGAAGCTTTCTTT.

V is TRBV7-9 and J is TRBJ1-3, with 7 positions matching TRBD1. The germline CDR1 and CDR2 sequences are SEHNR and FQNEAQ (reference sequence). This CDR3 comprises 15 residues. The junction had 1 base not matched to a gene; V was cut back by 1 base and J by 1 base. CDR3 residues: CASSLVQGSGNTIYF. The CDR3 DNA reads TGTGCCAGCAGCTTAGTACAGGGGTCTGGAAACACCATATATTTT.

The CDR3, as DNA: TGTGCCAGCAGCGTCAACGGGTTTCAAGAGACCCAGTACTTC. Translating it yields CASSVNGFQETQYF. V gene TRBV9 combines with J gene TRBJ2-5, with unresolved D. The CDR3 loop spans 14 amino acids. The V and J ends lost 2 bases and 2 bases respectively, with 10 bases between them. Germline V gives CDR1 SGDLS, CDR2 YYNGEE.

This CDR3 is CASSFPAGGTEAFF. In DNA, the CDR3 is TGTGCCAGCAGCTTTCCGGCAGGGGGCACTGAAGCTTTCTTT. This chain links TRBV7-9 with TRBJ1-1; 7 positions match TRBD1. The CDR3 totals 14 residues. CDR1 is SEHNR, CDR2 FQNEAQ, per germline (reference sequence). V shed 3 bases, J shed 4 bases, and the junction held 5 bases outside the gene matches.

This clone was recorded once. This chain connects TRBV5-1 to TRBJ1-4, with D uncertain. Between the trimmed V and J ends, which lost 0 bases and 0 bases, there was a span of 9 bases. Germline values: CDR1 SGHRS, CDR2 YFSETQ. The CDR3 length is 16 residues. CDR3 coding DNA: TGCGCCAGCAGCTTGGCCGGTGTCCCAACTAATGAAAAACTGTTTTTT. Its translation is CASSLAGVPTNEKLFF.

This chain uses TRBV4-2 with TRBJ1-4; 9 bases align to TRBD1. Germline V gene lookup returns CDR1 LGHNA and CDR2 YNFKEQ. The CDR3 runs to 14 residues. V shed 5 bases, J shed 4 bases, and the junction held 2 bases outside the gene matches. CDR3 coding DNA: TGTGCCAGCAGCGGACAGGGGTTTAATGAAAAACTGTTTTTT. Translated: CASSGQGFNEKLFF.

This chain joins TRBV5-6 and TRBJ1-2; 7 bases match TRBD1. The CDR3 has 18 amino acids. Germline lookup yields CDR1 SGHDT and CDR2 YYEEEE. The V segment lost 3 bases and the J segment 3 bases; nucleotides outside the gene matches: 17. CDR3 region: CASSSRRGRGPIDYGYTF. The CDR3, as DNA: TGTGCCAGCAGCTCCAGGCGGGGGAGGGGGCCCATCGACTATGGCTACACCTTC.

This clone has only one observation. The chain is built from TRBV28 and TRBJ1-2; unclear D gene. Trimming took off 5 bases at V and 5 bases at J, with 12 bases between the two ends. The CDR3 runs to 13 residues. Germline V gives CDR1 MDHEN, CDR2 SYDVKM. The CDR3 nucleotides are TGTGCCAGCAGTCTGCCTAGAGATTATGGCTACACCTTC. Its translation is CASSLPRDYGYTF.

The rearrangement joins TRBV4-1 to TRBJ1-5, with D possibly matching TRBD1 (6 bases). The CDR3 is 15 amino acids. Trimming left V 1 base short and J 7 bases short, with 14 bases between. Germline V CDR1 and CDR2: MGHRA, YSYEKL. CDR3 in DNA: TGCGCCAGCAGCCAAGTGGCGGGGGCTGGCCAGCCCCAGCATTTT. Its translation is CASSQVAGAGQPQHF.

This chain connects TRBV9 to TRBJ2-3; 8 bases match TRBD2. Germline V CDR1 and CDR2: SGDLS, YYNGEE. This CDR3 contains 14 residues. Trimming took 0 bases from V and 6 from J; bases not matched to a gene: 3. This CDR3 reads CASSVVGRADTQYF. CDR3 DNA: TGTGCCAGCAGCGTAGTCGGGAGGGCCGATACGCAGTATTTT.

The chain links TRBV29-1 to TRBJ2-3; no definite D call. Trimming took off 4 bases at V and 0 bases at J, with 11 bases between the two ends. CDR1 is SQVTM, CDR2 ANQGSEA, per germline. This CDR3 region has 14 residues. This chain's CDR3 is CSVGGRASTDTQYF. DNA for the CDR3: TGCAGCGTTGGGGGTAGAGCTAGCACAGATACGCAGTATTTT.

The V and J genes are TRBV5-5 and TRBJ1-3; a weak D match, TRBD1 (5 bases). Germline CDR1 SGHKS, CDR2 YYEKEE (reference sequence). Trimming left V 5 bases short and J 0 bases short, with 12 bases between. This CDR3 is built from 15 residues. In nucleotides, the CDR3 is TGTGCCAGCAGATCGGGACTGGCCTCTGGAAACACCATATATTTT. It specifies CASRSGLASGNTIYF.

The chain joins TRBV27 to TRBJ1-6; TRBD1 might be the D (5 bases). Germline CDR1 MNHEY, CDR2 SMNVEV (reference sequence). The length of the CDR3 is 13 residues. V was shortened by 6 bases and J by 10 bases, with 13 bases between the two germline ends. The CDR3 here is CASSPRTYSPLHF. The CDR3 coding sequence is TGTGCCAGCAGCCCCCGGACATACTCACCCCTCCACTTT.

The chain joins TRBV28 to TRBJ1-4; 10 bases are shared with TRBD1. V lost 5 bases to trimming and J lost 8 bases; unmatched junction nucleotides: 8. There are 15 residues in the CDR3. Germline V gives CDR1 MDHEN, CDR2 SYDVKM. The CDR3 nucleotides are TGTGCCAGCAGTACCGACAGGGGGCCCCGGGAAAAACTGTTTTTT. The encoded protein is CASSTDRGPREKLFF. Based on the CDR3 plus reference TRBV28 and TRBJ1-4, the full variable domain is DVKVTQSSRYLVKRTGEKVFLECVQDMDHENMFWYRQDPGLGLRLIYFSYDVKMKEKGDIPEGYSVSREKKERFSLILESASTNQTSMYLCASSTDRGPREKLFFGSGTQLSVL.

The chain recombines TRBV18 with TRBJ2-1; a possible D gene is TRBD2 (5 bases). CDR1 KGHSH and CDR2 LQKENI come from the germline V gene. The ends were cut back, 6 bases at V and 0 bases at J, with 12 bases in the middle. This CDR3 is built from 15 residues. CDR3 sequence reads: CASSPMSGSYNEQFF. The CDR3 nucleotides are TGTGCCAGCTCCCCCATGAGCGGCTCCTACAATGAGCAGTTCTTC.

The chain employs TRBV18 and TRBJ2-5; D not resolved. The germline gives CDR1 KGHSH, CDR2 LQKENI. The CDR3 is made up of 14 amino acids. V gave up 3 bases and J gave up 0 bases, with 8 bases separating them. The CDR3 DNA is TGTGCCAGCTCACCGGGATACGACCAAGAGACCCAGTACTTC. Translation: CASSPGYDQETQYF. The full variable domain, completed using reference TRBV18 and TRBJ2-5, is NAGVMQNPRHLVRRRGQEARLRCSPMKGHSHVYWYRQLPEEGLKFMVYLQKENIIDESGMPKERFSAEFPKEGPSILRIQQVVRGDSAAYFCASSPGYDQETQYFGPGTRLLVL.

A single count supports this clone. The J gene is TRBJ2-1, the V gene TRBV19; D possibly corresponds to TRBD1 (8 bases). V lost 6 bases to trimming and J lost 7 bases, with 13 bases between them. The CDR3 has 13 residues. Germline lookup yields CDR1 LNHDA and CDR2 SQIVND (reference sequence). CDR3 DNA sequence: TGTGCCAGTAGCCCACAGGGGGGGAATGAGCAGTTCTTC. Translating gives CASSPQGGNEQFF.

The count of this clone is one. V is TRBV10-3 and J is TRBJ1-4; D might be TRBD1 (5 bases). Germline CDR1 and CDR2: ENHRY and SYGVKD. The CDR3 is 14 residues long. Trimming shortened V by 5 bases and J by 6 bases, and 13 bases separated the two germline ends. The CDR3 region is CAISPGPTDEKLFF. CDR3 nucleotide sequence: TGTGCCATCAGTCCGGGACCGACCGATGAAAAACTGTTTTTT.

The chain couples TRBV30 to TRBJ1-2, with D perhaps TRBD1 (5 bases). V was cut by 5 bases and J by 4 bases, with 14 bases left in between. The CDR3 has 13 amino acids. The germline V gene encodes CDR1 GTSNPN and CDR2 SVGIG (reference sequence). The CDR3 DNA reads TGTGCCTGGCAGGGACCACGAGGCTATGGCTACACCTTC. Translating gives CAWQGPRGYGYTF. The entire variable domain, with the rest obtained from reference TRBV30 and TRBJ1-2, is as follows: SQTIHQWPATLVQPVGSPLSLECTVEGTSNPNLYWYRQAAGRGLQLLFYSVGIGQISSEVPQNLSASRPQDRQFILSSKKLLLSDSGFYLCAWQGPRGYGYTFGSGTRLTVV.

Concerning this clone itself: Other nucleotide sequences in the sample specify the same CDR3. Here the CDR3 reads CASSRTTDTQYF. Written as DNA, the CDR3 is TGTGCCAGCAGTAGAACCACAGATACGCAGTATTTT. The chain is built from TRBV6-6 and TRBJ2-3; D unresolved. The V end was cut by 5 bases, the J end by 2 bases, with 5 bases between. The CDR3 is 12 amino acids. Germline assignment: CDR1 MNHNY and CDR2 SVGAGI (reference sequence).

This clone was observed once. The CDR3 region is CASGPSGTSYNEQFF. The CDR3 coding sequence is TGTGCCAGCGGACCTAGCGGCACTTCCTACAATGAGCAGTTCTTC. V and J are TRBV14 and TRBJ2-1, with 7 bases lining up with TRBD2. The CDR3 is made up of 15 amino acids. After removal of 8 bases from V and 1 base from J, the junction contained 8 bases not matched to a gene. The V gene's germline CDR1 is SGHDN and CDR2 FVKESK. The full variable domain, with the rest looked up from reference TRBV14 and TRBJ2-1, is EAGVTQFPSHSVIEKGQTVTLRCDPISGHDNLYWYRRVMGKEIKFLLHFVKESKQDESGMPNNRFLAERTGGTYSTLKVQPAELEDSGVYFCASGPSGTSYNEQFFGPGTRLTVL.

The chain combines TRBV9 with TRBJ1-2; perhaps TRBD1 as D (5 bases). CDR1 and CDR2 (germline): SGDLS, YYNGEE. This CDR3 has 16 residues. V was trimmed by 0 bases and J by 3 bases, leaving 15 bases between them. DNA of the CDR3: TGTGCCAGCAGCGTAGCTCAGGGAGCGGCCGACTATGGCTACACCTTC. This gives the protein CASSVAQGAADYGYTF.